Listed below are T cell receptor beta chains from one sample, sequenced in a study of identical twins. Using its own MiXCR run on the 5' RACE reads, TCRdb lists one record per CDR3 protein. Altogether 350,000 to 450,000 distinct CDR3 sequences are present, approximately 18% being singletons, with the ten largest covering 10% to 15%. The sequenced sample was naive T cells sorted from blood. The receptors originated from a man aged 45 to 65 in good health. Each CDR3 is given with its conserved first and last residue.

v_call,j_call,cdr3_aa
TRBV7-9,TRBJ2-2,CASSFRQSWNTGELFF
TRBV20-1,TRBJ2-1,CSASRLLWDNEQFF
TRBV6-1,TRBJ1-2,CASSPGQANYGYTF
TRBV6-2/TRBV6-3,TRBJ2-1,CASTGYSSYNEQFF
TRBV6-2/TRBV6-3,TRBJ2-1,CASSYSGYEQFF
TRBV28,TRBJ2-7,CASSLDLPGVSEQYF
TRBV6-2/TRBV6-3,TRBJ2-1,CASQTGYNEQFF
TRBV6-5,TRBJ2-7,CASSYSRGPDYEQYF
TRBV20-1,TRBJ2-7,CSARDFTSVYEQYF
TRBV4-3,TRBJ2-5,CASSQSSGGASETQYF
TRBV6-5,TRBJ2-5,CASSYGTNQETQYF
TRBV15,TRBJ2-2,CATSGRGFGTGELFF
TRBV7-6,TRBJ2-1,CASSYLGRYNEQFF
TRBV21-1,TRBJ2-2,CASSLPVVLNTGELFF
TRBV4-2,TRBJ2-7,CASSQDAIGAYEQYF
TRBV20-1,TRBJ2-1,CSAMLGGRYNEQFF
TRBV12-3/TRBV12-4,TRBJ2-5,CASRKLGGAETQYF
TRBV20-1,TRBJ2-7,CSATGTSGDSYEQYF
TRBV10-3,TRBJ2-1,CAISERSGGDNEQFF
TRBV20-1,TRBJ2-3,CSAYQTGPRRTDTQYF
TRBV12-3/TRBV12-4,TRBJ2-3,CASSSATDTQYF
TRBV4-3,TRBJ1-2,CASSLGAGAGGYTF
TRBV24-1,TRBJ2-3,CATSPNQLARVTDTQYF
TRBV5-6,TRBJ2-2,CASSVGPVSTGELFF
TRBV5-6,TRBJ2-4,CASSLGSRAKNIQYF
TRBV6-1,TRBJ2-2,CASSRGTAVGELFF
TRBV10-3,TRBJ2-5,CAISDFKREKETQYF
TRBV27,TRBJ1-3,CASSQDRGNTIYF
TRBV6-1,TRBJ2-2,CASSDEPSTGELFF
TRBV5-5,TRBJ2-6,CASRSDQVSTGANVLTF
TRBV4-2,TRBJ1-5,CASSQVEGNQPQHF
TRBV20-1,TRBJ2-7,CSARDFRRGVHEQYF
TRBV20-1,TRBJ2-1,CSAKGLAGTYNEQFF
TRBV4-2,TRBJ2-7,CASSQDLVPYEQYF
TRBV7-2,TRBJ1-1,CASSPQGNEAFF
TRBV18,TRBJ2-7,CASSQASQRTYEQYF
TRBV28,TRBJ2-1,CASSLRSGWTNEQFF
TRBV7-8,TRBJ2-4,CASSLTPGLAGDVAKNIQYF
TRBV20-1,TRBJ2-7,CSATGTSGGISYEQYF
TRBV11-2,TRBJ2-1,CASSSPQHSHYNEQFF
TRBV29-1,TRBJ2-1,CSVIGLAYNEQFF
TRBV5-1,TRBJ2-5,CASQLEGGFQETQYF
TRBV18,TRBJ2-2,CASAVYTGELFF
TRBV7-2,TRBJ2-1,CASSLVGEWSNEQFF
TRBV20-1,TRBJ2-5,CSARRTEQETQYF
TRBV7-9,TRBJ1-5,CASSLGTHSNQPQHF
TRBV27,TRBJ2-1,CASSRAQRGNEQFF
TRBV28,TRBJ2-7,CASSTGQFLVLGEQYF
TRBV29-1,TRBJ2-1,CSVVIPLGRVGENEQFF
TRBV18,TRBJ2-1,CASSPQGAGGYNEQFF